These 18 T cell receptor beta chains came from one sample sequenced in a study of T-cell memory formation after mild COVID-19. MiXCR, applied by TCRdb to the 5' RACE reads, yields one record per CDR3 protein. The sample lists about 340,000 distinct CDR3 sequences, 10% to 15% occurring once. Sample: PBMCs or a T cell subset sorted from them (not recorded which). These receptors came from a man between 18 and 35 years old who had mild COVID-19 (a few samples of this study predate the infection). Cell type and time point are not known.

The genes are TRBV4-1 and TRBJ2-2; D remains unclear. V lost 9 bases, J lost 6 bases, and 8 bases lay in between. This CDR3 has 11 residues. Germline CDR1 MGHRA, CDR2 YSYEKL. In DNA form, the CDR3 reads TGCGCCAGTTTAATAGCCGGGGAGCTGTTTTTT. Amino acid sequence: CASLIAGELFF.

V usage is TRBV7-2 and J usage is TRBJ1-2, with TRBD1 as a possible D gene (6 bases). V gave up 6 bases and J gave up 4 bases, with 15 bases separating them. CDR1 and CDR2 (germline): SGHTA, FQGNSA. The CDR3 is made up of 14 amino acids. This chain's CDR3 is CASSYRASFYGYTF. CDR3 in DNA: TGTGCCAGCAGTTACAGGGCCTCTTTCTATGGCTACACCTTC.

The V and J genes are TRBV27 and TRBJ1-1, with a tentative D call TRBD1 (6 bases). Per the germline V gene, CDR1 is MNHEY and CDR2 is SMNVEV (reference sequence). V dropped 6 bases and J dropped 8 bases, with 16 bases sitting between them. The CDR3 runs 13 residues. The CDR3 here is CASSQFWGGEAFF. The CDR3 DNA sequence: TGTGCCAGCAGCCAGTTTTGGGGGGGCGAAGCTTTCTTT.

In its sample, this clonotype was seen a few times. The chain recombines TRBV4-1 with TRBJ2-2; a weak D match, TRBD2 (5 bases). Germline V gene data show CDR1 as MGHRA and CDR2 as YSYEKL. The CDR3 has 15 amino acids. V was pared by 5 bases and J by 0 bases, with 10 bases between. The CDR3 DNA reads as TGCGCCAGCAGCTTGATGACTACGAACACCGGGGAGCTGTTTTTT. This translates into CASSLMTTNTGELFF.

At least ten counts were recorded for this clonotype. The chain has TRBV7-6 and TRBJ1-3, with no clear D. This CDR3 contains 14 residues. The germline CDR1 and CDR2 sequences are SGHVS and FNYEAQ. V was pared by 3 bases and J by 0 bases, with 6 bases between. The CDR3 DNA is TGTGCCAGCAGCTTTGAAGGCTCTGGAAACACCATATATTTT. Its translation: CASSFEGSGNTIYF.

CDR3 sequence (DNA): TGCAGTGCTAGAGATCTAAAGGCGGGGGGTAATTCACCCCTCCACTTT. Its translation: CSARDLKAGGNSPLHF. The chain recombines TRBV20-1 with TRBJ1-6; D possibly corresponds to TRBD1 (5 bases). The CDR3 extends over 16 amino acids. V lost 0 bases, J lost 6 bases, and 15 bases lay in between. Germline loops: CDR1 DFQATT, CDR2 SNEGSKA (reference sequence).

The chain recombines TRBV10-3 with TRBJ1-5, with 7 bases aligning to TRBD1. V lost 0 bases, J lost 0 bases, and 5 bases stayed unmatched. Germline CDR1 and CDR2: ENHRY and SYGVKD. The CDR3 is made up of 17 amino acids. For the CDR3, the DNA is TGTGCCATCAGTGAGTCGGGGACAGCTTATAGCAATCAGCCCCAGCATTTT. This codes for CAISESGTAYSNQPQHF.

This clonotype was detected only once. The DNA for the CDR3 is TGTGCCAGCAGCACTCAACTAGCGGGGGGGTTCAATGAGCAGTTCTTC. It yields the protein CASSTQLAGGFNEQFF. V usage is TRBV7-2 and J usage is TRBJ2-1; 13 nucleotides match TRBD2. The CDR3 runs 16 residues. J gave up 6 bases and V 5 bases, and 7 bases lay outside the gene matches. The V gene's germline CDR1 is SGHTA and CDR2 FQGNSA. Supplemented by reference TRBV7-2 and TRBJ2-1, the full variable domain reads GAGVSQSPSNKVTEKGKDVELRCDPISGHTALYWYRQSLGQGLEFLIYFQGNSAPDKSGLPSDRFSAERTGGSVSTLTIQRTQQEDSAVYLCASSTQLAGGFNEQFFGPGTRLTVL.

This clonotype was seen many times. The chain joins TRBV7-9 to TRBJ2-1, with 8 bases aligning to TRBD1. Germline CDR1 is SEHNR and CDR2 is FQNEAQ (reference sequence). The CDR3 runs to 16 residues. The V gene end was trimmed by 5 bases and the J gene end by 0 bases; junction bases not matched to a gene: 6. Here the CDR3 reads CASSPRTGSSYNEQFF. The CDR3 region has the DNA TGTGCCAGCAGCCCCAGGACAGGGAGCTCCTACAATGAGCAGTTCTTC.

This clonotype is labeled as medium-sized. The rearrangement uses TRBV7-2 and TRBJ2-6; 7 bases align to TRBD1. CDR1 and CDR2 from the germline V gene are SGHTA and FQGNSA. This CDR3 region has 19 residues. With 4 bases clipped from V and 1 base from J, the junction kept 13 bases outside the gene matches. CDR3 region: CASSSEGAGITSGANVLTF. CDR3 DNA sequence: TGTGCCAGCAGCTCAGAGGGGGCAGGGATCACTTCTGGGGCCAACGTCCTGACTTTC.

CDR3 nucleotides: TGTGCCAGTAGTATGGTTGGCAATGAGCAGTTCTTC. Amino acids: CASSMVGNEQFF. This sequence joins TRBV19 and TRBJ2-1; D unclear. Trimming shortened V by 3 bases and J by 6 bases, and 6 bases separated the two germline ends. The CDR3 covers 12 residues. The germline gives CDR1 LNHDA, CDR2 SQIVND (reference sequence).

J is TRBJ2-1 and V is TRBV9; no clear D gene. V lost 0 bases and J lost 4, with 5 bases in between. Germline CDR1 is SGDLS and CDR2 is YYNGEE. CDR3 length: 13 amino acids. Written as DNA, the CDR3 is TGTGCCAGCAGCGTAGCGGATTACAATGAGCAGTTCTTC. Amino acid sequence: CASSVADYNEQFF.

This clonotype was counted only a few times. The J gene is TRBJ2-1, the V gene TRBV28; 9 bases line up with TRBD2. Trimming at V came to 3 bases and at J to 8 bases, leaving 8 bases not matched to a gene. The V gene's germline CDR1 is MDHEN and CDR2 SYDVKM. There are 15 residues in the CDR3. CDR3 amino acids: CASSFGAGGMDEQFF. The DNA for the CDR3 is TGTGCCAGCAGTTTCGGAGCGGGGGGCATGGATGAGCAGTTCTTC.

This sequence joins TRBV7-2 and TRBJ2-2, with a possible D match to TRBD1 (5 bases). The CDR3 is 13 residues long. V gave up 5 bases and J gave up 5 bases, with 9 bases separating them. Germline V gene sequence: CDR1 SGHTA, CDR2 FQGNSA. The CDR3 loop reads CASSRQLTGELFF. Written as DNA, the CDR3 is TGTGCCAGCAGCCGACAGTTAACCGGGGAGCTGTTTTTT.

The chain recombines TRBV7-2 with TRBJ2-5; 7 bases are shared with TRBD2. Germline assignment: CDR1 SGHTA and CDR2 FQGNSA. The V segment lost 5 bases and the J segment 2 bases; nucleotides outside the gene matches: 5. This CDR3 region has 14 residues. CDR3 sequence reads: CASSRGTNQETQYF. CDR3 DNA sequence: TGTGCCAGCAGCAGAGGGACTAATCAAGAGACCCAGTACTTC.

J is TRBJ1-5 and V is TRBV6-5, with D perhaps TRBD1 (6 bases). The germline V and J ends were trimmed by 2 bases and 6 bases, with 14 bases remaining between them. Germline V gene lookup returns CDR1 MNHEY and CDR2 SVGAGI. The CDR3 totals 15 residues. The CDR3 protein is CASSYTWGLGQPQHF. The CDR3 nucleotides are TGTGCCAGCAGTTACACTTGGGGGCTCGGTCAGCCCCAGCATTTT.

The gene calls are TRBV6-1 and TRBJ2-3; weak D call: TRBD1 (5 bases). This CDR3 has 14 residues. V lost 6 bases, J lost 0 bases, and 10 bases lay in between. CDR1 MNHNS and CDR2 SASEGT come from the germline V gene. In DNA form, the CDR3 reads TGTGCCAGCAGGGCGACAGAGAGCACAGATACGCAGTATTTT. Amino acids: CASRATESTDTQYF.

V usage is TRBV5-1 and J usage is TRBJ2-4; D may correspond to TRBD1 or TRBD2 (6 bases each). Germline CDR1 reads SGHRS; CDR2 reads YFSETQ. The CDR3 loop spans 16 amino acids. Deletions cut 5 bases from V and 8 bases from J, with 23 bases between. In DNA, the CDR3 is TGCGCCAGCAGTCGACCATCTCTTCGGGGGCTTCACATTCAGTACTTC. Translating gives CASSRPSLRGLHIQYF.